These T cell receptor beta chains were read from a single sample in a study of blood T cell repertoires in COVID-19. TCRdb's table, derived via immunoSEQ multiplex PCR, lists solely in-frame clones and lacks some. Of roughly 130,000 clones in the sample, approximately 80% were seen once. The sequenced sample consisted of peripheral blood. Every receptor here comes from a middle-aged man with acute or convalescent COVID-19. Both conserved end residues are part of each CDR3. D genes are given only for firm matches. A clone size is listed for some rows: how often the clone was seen (once, few, many), or a class if it is expanded.

13	TRBJ1-2	-	TRBV5-4	TRBD1	CASSLKGAEGYTF	TGTGCCAGCAGCTTGAAGGGGGCGGAGGGCTACACCTTC
14	TRBJ2-2	-	TRBV6-1	-	CASSENRNTGELFF	TGTGCCAGCAGTGAGAACAGGAACACCGGGGAGCTGTTTTTT
14	TRBJ1-1	-	TRBV18	-	CASSPDITNTEAFF	TGTGCCAGCTCACCGGACATTACGAACACTGAAGCTTTCTTT
15	TRBJ1-6	once	TRBV4-1	TRBD1	CASSHPGQALIPLHF	TGCGCCAGCAGCCATCCGGGACAGGCTTTAATTCCCCTCCACTTT
13	TRBJ2-3	-	TRBV2	-	CASSDVPSGTQYF	TGTGCCAGCAGTGACGTGCCGTCAGGTACGCAGTATTTT
14	TRBJ2-5	-	TRBV19	-	CASSSGQRQETQYF	TGTGCCAGTAGTAGTGGACAGAGACAAGAGACCCAGTACTTC
17	TRBJ1-4	once	TRBV9	-	CASSVGVGAPHNEKLFF	TGTGCCAGCAGCGTGGGGGTGGGGGCCCCTCATAATGAAAAACTGTTTTTT
15	TRBJ1-3	-	TRBV11-2	-	CASRPSGSSGNTIYF	TGTGCCAGCAGACCAAGCGGGAGCTCTGGAAACACCATATATTTT
17	TRBJ2-7	-	TRBV6-1	TRBD1	CASSEAERTGGFYEQYF	TGTGCCAGCAGTGAAGCAGAAAGGACAGGGGGCTTCTACGAGCAGTACTTC
15	TRBJ1-3	-	TRBV27	-	CASSPTGLAGNTIYF	TGTGCCAGCAGTCCCACGGGACTTGCTGGAAACACCATATATTTT
15	TRBJ1-6	-	TRBV5-4	TRBD1	CASSSRTGGDSPLHF	TGTGCCAGCAGCTCTCGAACAGGGGGCGATTCACCCCTCCACTTT
12	TRBJ2-5	-	TRBV19	TRBD2	CASSTGGETQYF	TGTGCCAGTAGTACGGGGGGGGAGACCCAGTACTTC
14	TRBJ1-6	-	TRBV19	TRBD1	CASTSDRGNSPLHF	TGTGCCAGTACCTCGGACAGGGGAAATTCACCCCTCCACTTT
13	TRBJ2-1	-	TRBV29-1	-	CSVEQGSYNEQFF	TGCAGCGTTGAACAGGGTTCCTACAATGAGCAGTTCTTC
15	TRBJ1-3	-	TRBV9	TRBD1	CASSLGTAAGNTIYF	TGTGCCAGCAGCCTCGGGACAGCCGCTGGAAACACCATATATTTT
19	TRBJ2-2	-	TRBV5-1	TRBD2	CASSFGVSGGRVRTGELFF	TGCGCCAGCAGCTTCGGGGTCAGCGGGGGCCGTGTTAGGACCGGGGAGCTGTTTTTT
12	TRBJ1-6	-	TRBV27	-	CASATGNSPLHF	TGTGCCAGCGCGACAGGAAATTCACCCCTCCACTTT
18	TRBJ2-5	-	TRBV4-1	TRBD2	CASSQPGLAGGSQETQYF	TGCGCCAGCAGCCAACCGGGACTAGCGGGGGGGTCCCAAGAGACCCAGTACTTC
14	TRBJ1-6	-	TRBV13	TRBD1	CASSLGQGGTPLHF	TGTGCCAGCAGCTTAGGACAGGGGGGGACACCCCTCCACTTT